This paragraph covers one TCR beta chain sequence. The junction differs from germline at one of its ends, possibly a read error. For the diagnoses, clinical symptoms, serum thyroxine and TRAb, thyroid ultrasound and orbital computed tomography were used. Amplified regions were TCR beta CDR3 sequences from RNA transcripts. Researchers ran a first-round RT-PCR on the TCR CDR3 using the HTBI primer set. Each CDR3 protein gets one entry after TCRdb re-called the multiplex PCR reads with MiXCR. This table has approximately 300,000 distinct CDR3 sequences, roughly 20% appearing once. The source of the sample is a study of T cells in Graves' hyperthyroidism and ophthalmopathy. The CDR3 is made up of 14 amino acids.

The V call is TRBV12-3 or TRBV12-4, the J call TRBJ2-2, with D tentatively TRBD1 (5 bases). The sequenced material came from blood. The receptor was derived from a man aged 50-60 years with Graves' ophthalmopathy. The CDR3 region is CASMTAPNIGELFF. The CDR3 DNA reads TGTGCCAGCATGACAGCGCCGAACATCGGGGAGCTGTTTTTT.